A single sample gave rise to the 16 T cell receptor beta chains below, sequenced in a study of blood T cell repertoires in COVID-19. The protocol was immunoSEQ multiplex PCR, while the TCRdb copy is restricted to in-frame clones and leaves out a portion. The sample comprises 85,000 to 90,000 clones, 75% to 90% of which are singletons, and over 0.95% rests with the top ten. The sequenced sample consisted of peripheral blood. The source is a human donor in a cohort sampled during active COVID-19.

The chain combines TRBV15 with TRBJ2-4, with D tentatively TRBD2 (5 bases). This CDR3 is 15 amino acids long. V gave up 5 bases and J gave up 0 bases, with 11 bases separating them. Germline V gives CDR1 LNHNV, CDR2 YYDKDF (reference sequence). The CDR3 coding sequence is TGTGCCACCAGCGATGAGCGGATAGCCAAAAACATTCAGTACTTC. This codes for CATSDERIAKNIQYF.

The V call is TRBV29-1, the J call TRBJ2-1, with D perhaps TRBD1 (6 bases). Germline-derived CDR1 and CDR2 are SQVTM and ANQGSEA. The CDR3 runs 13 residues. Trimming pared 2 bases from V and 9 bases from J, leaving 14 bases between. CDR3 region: CSVEQGRQAEQFF. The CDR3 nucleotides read TGCAGCGTTGAACAGGGCCGACAGGCTGAGCAGTTCTTC.

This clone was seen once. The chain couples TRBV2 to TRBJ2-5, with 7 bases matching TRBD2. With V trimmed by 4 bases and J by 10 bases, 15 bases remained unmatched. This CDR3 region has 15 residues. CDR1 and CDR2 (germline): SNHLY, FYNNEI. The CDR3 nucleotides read TGTGCCAGCAGTGTTACCCGGGAACCACGGGGGGTCCAGTACTTC. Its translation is CASSVTREPRGVQYF.

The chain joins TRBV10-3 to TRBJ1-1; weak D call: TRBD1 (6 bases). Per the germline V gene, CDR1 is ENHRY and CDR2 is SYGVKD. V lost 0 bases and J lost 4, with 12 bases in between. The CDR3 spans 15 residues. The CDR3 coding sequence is TGTGCCATCAGTGAGTCAGGGGGTTCAAGCACTGAAGCTTTCTTT. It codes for CAISESGGSSTEAFF.

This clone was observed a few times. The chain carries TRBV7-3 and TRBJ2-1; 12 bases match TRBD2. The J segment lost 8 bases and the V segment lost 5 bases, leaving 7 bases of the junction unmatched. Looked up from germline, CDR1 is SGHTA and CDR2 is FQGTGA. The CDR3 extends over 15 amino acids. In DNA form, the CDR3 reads TGTGCCAGCAGCCAGGGGTCTAGCGGGAGGGATGAGCAGTTCTTC. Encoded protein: CASSQGSSGRDEQFF.

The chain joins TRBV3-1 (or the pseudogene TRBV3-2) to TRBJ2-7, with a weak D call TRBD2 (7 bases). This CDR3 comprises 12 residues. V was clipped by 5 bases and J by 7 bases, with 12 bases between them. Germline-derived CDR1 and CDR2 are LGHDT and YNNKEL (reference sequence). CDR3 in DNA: TGTGCCAGCAGCTCCGGGGGGCGAGAGCAGTACTTC. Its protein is CASSSGGREQYF.

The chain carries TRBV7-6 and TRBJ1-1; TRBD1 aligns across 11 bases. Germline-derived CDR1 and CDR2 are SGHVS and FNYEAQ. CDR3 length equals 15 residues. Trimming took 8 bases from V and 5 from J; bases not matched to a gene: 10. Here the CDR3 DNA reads TGTGCCAGCTCTCCGGACAGGGGGCTCGGGACTGAAGCTTTCTTT. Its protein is CASSPDRGLGTEAFF.

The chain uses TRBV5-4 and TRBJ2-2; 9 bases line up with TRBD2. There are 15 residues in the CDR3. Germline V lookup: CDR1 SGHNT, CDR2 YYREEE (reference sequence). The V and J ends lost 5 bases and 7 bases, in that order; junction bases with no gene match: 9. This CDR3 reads CASRTMGLANGELFF. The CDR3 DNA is TGTGCCAGCAGGACCATGGGACTAGCCAACGGGGAGCTGTTTTTT.

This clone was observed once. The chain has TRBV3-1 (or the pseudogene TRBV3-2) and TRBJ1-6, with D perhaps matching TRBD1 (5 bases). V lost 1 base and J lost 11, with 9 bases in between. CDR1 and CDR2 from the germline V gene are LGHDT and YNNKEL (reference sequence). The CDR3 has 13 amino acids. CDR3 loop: CASSQGGGTPLHF. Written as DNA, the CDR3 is TGTGCCAGCAGCCAAGGGGGGGGAACACCCCTCCACTTT.

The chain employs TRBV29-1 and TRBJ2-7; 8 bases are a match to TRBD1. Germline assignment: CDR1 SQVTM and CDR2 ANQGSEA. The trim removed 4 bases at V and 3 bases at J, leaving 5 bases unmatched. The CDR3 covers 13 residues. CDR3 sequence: CSVAHDRGYEQYF. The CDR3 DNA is TGCAGCGTTGCCCATGACAGGGGCTACGAGCAGTACTTC.

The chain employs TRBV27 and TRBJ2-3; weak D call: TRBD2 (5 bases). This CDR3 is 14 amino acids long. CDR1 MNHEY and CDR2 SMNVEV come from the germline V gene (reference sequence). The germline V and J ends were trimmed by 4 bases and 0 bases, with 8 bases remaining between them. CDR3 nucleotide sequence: TGTGCCAGCAGTTCGACTACTAGCACAGATACGCAGTATTTT. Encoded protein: CASSSTTSTDTQYF.

For the CDR3, the DNA is TGTGCCAGCAGCAGGGGGACCGGGGAGCTGTTTTTT. Residues: CASSRGTGELFF. This rearrangement joins TRBV7-8 to TRBJ2-2; possible D gene TRBD1, 6 bases. The CDR3 is made up of 12 amino acids. In germline, CDR1 is SGHVS, CDR2 FQNEAQ. Trimming removed 5 bases at V and 5 bases at J, with 6 bases between.

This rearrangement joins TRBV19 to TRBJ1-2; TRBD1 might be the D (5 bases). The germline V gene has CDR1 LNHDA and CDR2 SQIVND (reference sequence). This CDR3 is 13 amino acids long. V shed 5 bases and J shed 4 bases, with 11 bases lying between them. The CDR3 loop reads CASSPQGAYGYTF. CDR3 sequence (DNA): TGTGCCAGTAGTCCTCAGGGTGCCTATGGCTACACCTTC.

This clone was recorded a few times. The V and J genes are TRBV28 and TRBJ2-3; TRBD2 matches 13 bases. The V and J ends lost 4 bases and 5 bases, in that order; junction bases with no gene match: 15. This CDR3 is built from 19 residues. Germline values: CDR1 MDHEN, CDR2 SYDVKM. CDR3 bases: TGTGCCAGCAGTTCCATGCCACTAGCGGGAGGGCCGGGGGAAGATACGCAGTATTTT. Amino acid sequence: CASSSMPLAGGPGEDTQYF.

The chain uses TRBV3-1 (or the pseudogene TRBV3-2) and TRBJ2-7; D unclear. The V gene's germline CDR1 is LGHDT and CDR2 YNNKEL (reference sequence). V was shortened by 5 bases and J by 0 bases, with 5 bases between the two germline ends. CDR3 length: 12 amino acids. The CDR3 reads CASSSSSYEQYF. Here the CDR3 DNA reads TGTGCCAGCAGCTCGAGCTCCTACGAGCAGTACTTC.

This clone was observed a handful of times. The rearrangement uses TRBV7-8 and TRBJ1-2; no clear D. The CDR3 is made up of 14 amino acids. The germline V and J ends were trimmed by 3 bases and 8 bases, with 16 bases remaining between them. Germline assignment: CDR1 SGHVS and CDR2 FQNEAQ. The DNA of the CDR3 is TGTGCCAGCAGCTTCACGGGCGCGGGGAGGGGCTACACCTTC. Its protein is CASSFTGAGRGYTF.